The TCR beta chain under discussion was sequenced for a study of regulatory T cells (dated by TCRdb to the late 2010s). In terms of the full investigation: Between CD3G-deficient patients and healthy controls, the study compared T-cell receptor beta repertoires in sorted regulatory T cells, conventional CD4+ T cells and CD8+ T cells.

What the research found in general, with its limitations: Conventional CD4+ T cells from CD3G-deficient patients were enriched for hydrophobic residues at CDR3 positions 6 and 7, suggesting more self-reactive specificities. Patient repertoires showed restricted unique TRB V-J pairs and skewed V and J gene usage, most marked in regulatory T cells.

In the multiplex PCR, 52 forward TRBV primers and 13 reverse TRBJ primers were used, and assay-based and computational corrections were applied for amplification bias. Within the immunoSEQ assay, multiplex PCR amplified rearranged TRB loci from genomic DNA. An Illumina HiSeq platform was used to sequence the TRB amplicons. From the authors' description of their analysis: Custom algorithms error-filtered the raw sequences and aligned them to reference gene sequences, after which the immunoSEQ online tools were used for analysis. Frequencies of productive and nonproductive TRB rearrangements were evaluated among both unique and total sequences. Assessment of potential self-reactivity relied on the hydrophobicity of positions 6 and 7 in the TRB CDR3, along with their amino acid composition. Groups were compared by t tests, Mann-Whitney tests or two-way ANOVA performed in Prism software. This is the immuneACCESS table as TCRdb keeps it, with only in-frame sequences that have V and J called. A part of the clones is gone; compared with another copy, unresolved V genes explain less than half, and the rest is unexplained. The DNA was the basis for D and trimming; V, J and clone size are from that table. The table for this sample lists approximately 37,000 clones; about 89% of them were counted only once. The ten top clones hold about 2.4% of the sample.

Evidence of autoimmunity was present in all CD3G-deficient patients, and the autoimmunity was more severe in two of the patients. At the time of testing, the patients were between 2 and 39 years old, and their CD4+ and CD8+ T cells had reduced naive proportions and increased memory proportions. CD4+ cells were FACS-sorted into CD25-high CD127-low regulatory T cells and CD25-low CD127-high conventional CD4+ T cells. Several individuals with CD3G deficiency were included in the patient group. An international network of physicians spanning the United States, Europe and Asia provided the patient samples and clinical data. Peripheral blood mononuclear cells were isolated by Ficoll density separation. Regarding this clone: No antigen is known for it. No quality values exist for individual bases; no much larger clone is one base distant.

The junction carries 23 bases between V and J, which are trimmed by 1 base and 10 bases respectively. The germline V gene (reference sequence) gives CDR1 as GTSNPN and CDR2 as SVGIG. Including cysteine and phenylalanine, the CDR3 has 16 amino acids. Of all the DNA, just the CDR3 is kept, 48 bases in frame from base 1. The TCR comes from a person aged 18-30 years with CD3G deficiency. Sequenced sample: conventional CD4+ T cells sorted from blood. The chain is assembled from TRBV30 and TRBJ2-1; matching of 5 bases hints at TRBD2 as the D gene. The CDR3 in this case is CAWSADSSGTVREQFF. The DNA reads TGTGCCTGGAGTGCAGATTCAAGCGGCACCGTGAGGGAGCAGTTCTTC. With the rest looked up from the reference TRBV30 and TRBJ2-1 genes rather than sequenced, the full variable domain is SQTIHQWPATLVQPVGSPLSLECTVEGTSNPNLYWYRQAAGRGLQLLFYSVGIGQISSEVPQNLSASRPQDRQFILSSKKLLLSDSGFYLCAWSADSSGTVREQFFGPGTRLTVL.